This passage covers 23 T cell receptor beta chains from one sample sequenced in a study of cytomegalovirus exposure and HLA in healthy donors. PCR amplification relied on 60 Vbeta primers (plus 13 Jbeta primers). Profiling relied on immunoSEQ multiplex PCR, and the TCRdb table lists in-frame clones only, not all of them. The sample carries around 70,000 clones, just over 85% recorded once. The sequenced sample consisted of PBMCs. These receptors all come from a woman in her twenties or thirties in good health and CMV-seronegative.

The genes are TRBV10-3 and TRBJ2-1; a possible D gene is TRBD2 (6 bases). V was shortened by 0 bases and J by 10 bases, with 19 bases between the two germline ends. The CDR3 covers 16 residues. Germline CDR1 ENHRY, CDR2 SYGVKD. CDR3 bases: TGTGCCATCAGTGAGTCGATCGGGAGCCCCCCGAGCGAGCAGTTCTTC. As protein: CAISESIGSPPSEQFF.

The CDR3 DNA reads as TGTGCCAGCAGCTTAAGGGGGCTGAGGGAGCAGTACTTC. Amino acid sequence: CASSLRGLREQYF. The chain employs TRBV7-8 and TRBJ2-5, with 7 bases lining up with TRBD1. There are 13 residues in the CDR3. Trimming took 2 bases from V and 11 from J; bases not matched to a gene: 8. CDR1 and CDR2 from the germline V gene are SGHVS and FQNEAQ.

In this sample, this clone turned up once. V gene TRBV6-1 combines with J gene TRBJ1-1; 9 bases fit TRBD1. J was trimmed by 3 bases and V by 2 bases; bases with no gene match: 1. This CDR3 has 14 amino acids. Germline CDR1 and CDR2: MNHNS and SASEGT. DNA for the CDR3: TGTGCCAGCAGTGAAACAGGGGGCTACACTGAAGCTTTCTTT. Amino acids: CASSETGGYTEAFF.

The chain recombines TRBV5-6 with TRBJ2-3, with a possible D match to TRBD2 (6 bases). The CDR3 length is 18 residues. From germline, CDR1 is SGHDT and CDR2 YYEEEE. Between the trimmed V and J ends, which lost 1 base and 0 bases, there was a span of 18 bases. In DNA, the CDR3 is TGTGCCAGCAGCTTGTTTAGCGGAGACATTTCTAGCACAGATACGCAGTATTTT. Translation gives CASSLFSGDISSTDTQYF.

The chain recombines TRBV2 with TRBJ2-1; 7 nucleotides line up with TRBD1. The CDR3 loop spans 15 amino acids. The junction had 10 bases not matched to a gene; V was cut back by 6 bases and J by 5 bases. Germline V gene lookup returns CDR1 SNHLY and CDR2 FYNNEI. In DNA, the CDR3 is TGTGCCAGCAGATCCGGGACAGAAATAAACAATGAGCAGTTCTTC. As protein: CASRSGTEINNEQFF.

The J gene is TRBJ2-2, the V gene TRBV2; D is ambiguous. V was cut by 4 bases and J by 6 bases, with 6 bases left in between. This CDR3 is built from 12 residues. The germline gives CDR1 SNHLY, CDR2 FYNNEI. The CDR3 nucleotides read TGTGCCAGCAGTGTCTACGCCGGGGAGCTGTTTTTT. It encodes CASSVYAGELFF.

The chain has TRBV7-6 and TRBJ2-7, with 13 bases matching TRBD2. CDR3 length: 15 amino acids. Germline CDR1 and CDR2: SGHVS and FNYEAQ. V dropped 10 bases and J dropped 6; count of bases not matched to a gene: 12. The CDR3, as DNA: TGTGCCACCAAAGGACTAGCGGGAGTCGCGGGCGAGCAGTACTTC. Protein sequence: CATKGLAGVAGEQYF.

This clone has just one count. The V gene is TRBV18, the J gene TRBJ1-3; weak D call: TRBD1 (5 bases). CDR1 and CDR2 (germline): KGHSH, LQKENI. Trimming removed 0 bases at V and 1 base at J, with 16 bases between. CDR3 length equals 18 residues. The CDR3 coding sequence is TGTGCCAGCTCACCACCGGGACTTGGGAGGTGGTCTGGAAACACCATATATTTT. Amino acid sequence: CASSPPGLGRWSGNTIYF.

The rearrangement uses TRBV2 and TRBJ1-4; TRBD1 might be the D (6 bases). V was trimmed by 8 bases and J by 3 bases, leaving 7 bases between them. Germline V gene lookup returns CDR1 SNHLY and CDR2 FYNNEI. There are 12 residues in the CDR3. CDR3 nucleotides: TGTGCCAGCGAGGGGGCTAATGAAAAACTGTTTTTT. This sequence encodes CASEGANEKLFF. The complete variable domain, with remaining parts taken from reference TRBV2 and TRBJ1-4, reads EPEVTQTPSHQVTQMGQEVILRCVPISNHLYFYWYRQILGQKVEFLVSFYNNEISEKSEIFDDQFSVERPDGSNFTLKIRSTKLEDSAMYFCASEGANEKLFFGSGTQLSVL.

The V gene is TRBV7-2, the J gene TRBJ2-2, with 14 bases lining up with TRBD2. This CDR3 spans 17 amino acids. CDR1 SGHTA and CDR2 FQGNSA come from the germline V gene. V was clipped by 3 bases and J by 6 bases; unmatched bases: 6. The CDR3 reads CASSLGPGLAGAGELFF. The CDR3, as DNA: TGTGCCAGCAGCTTGGGACCGGGACTAGCGGGAGCCGGGGAGCTGTTTTTT.

The chain links TRBV29-1 to TRBJ2-2; 9 nucleotides agree with TRBD2. This CDR3 region has 15 residues. CDR1 SQVTM and CDR2 ANQGSEA come from the germline V gene. The J segment lost 4 bases and the V segment lost 3 bases, leaving 6 bases of the junction unmatched. As DNA, the CDR3 is TGCAGCGTTGATCTGGCGGGAGGGAGCACCGGGGAGCTGTTTTTT. Translating gives CSVDLAGGSTGELFF.

V usage is TRBV7-2 and J usage is TRBJ2-7, with D possibly TRBD1 on 6 matching bases. The V gene's germline CDR1 is SGHTA and CDR2 FQGNSA. Between the trimmed V and J ends, which lost 5 bases and 3 bases, there was a span of 14 bases. CDR3 length: 14 residues. Here the CDR3 reads CASSVNRENYEQYF. In DNA form, the CDR3 reads TGTGCCAGCAGCGTAAACAGGGAAAACTACGAGCAGTACTTC.

The chain recombines TRBV14 with TRBJ2-1; 11 nucleotides align to TRBD2. Germline V gene sequence: CDR1 SGHDN, CDR2 FVKESK. Trimming removed 4 bases from V and 2 bases from J; junction bases left unmatched: 13. This CDR3 spans 19 amino acids. In DNA, the CDR3 is TGTGCCAGCAGCCGCGGACTAGCGGGTTCTAAACCCCCCTACAATGAGCAGTTCTTC. Its protein is CASSRGLAGSKPPYNEQFF.

The chain employs TRBV11-3 and TRBJ1-3; 7 positions match TRBD1. The CDR3 length is 14 residues. V shed 5 bases, J shed 3 bases, and the junction held 4 bases outside the gene matches. Germline lookup yields CDR1 SGHNT and CDR2 YENEEA. This CDR3 reads CASSQNRGGNTIYF. CDR3 sequence (DNA): TGTGCCAGCAGCCAAAACAGGGGTGGAAACACCATATATTTT. The whole variable domain, remainder taken from reference TRBV11-3 and TRBJ1-3, is EAGVVQSPRYKIIEKKQPVAFWCNPISGHNTLYWYLQNLGQGPELLIRYENEEAVDDSQLPKDRFSAERLKGVDSTLKIQPAELGDSAVYLCASSQNRGGNTIYFGEGSWLTVV.

On this clone: One end of the junction fails to match germline, which may point to a read error. CDR3 DNA: TGTGTCAGCAGCTTCGTCGTGACAGGCGGGGAGCTGTTTTTT. The encoded protein is CVSSFVVTGGELFF. The chain uses TRBV5-6 and TRBJ2-2, with D possibly matching TRBD1 (6 bases). Germline V lookup: CDR1 SGHDT, CDR2 YYEEEE. CDR3 size: 14 residues.

This clone appeared once. This chain links TRBV5-6 with TRBJ2-7; 10 positions agree with TRBD2. V lost 0 bases and J lost 3; bases outside the gene matches: 6. Germline V gene lookup returns CDR1 SGHDT and CDR2 YYEEEE. The CDR3 extends over 16 amino acids. CDR3 in amino acids: CASSLAASGSVYEQYF. CDR3 DNA: TGTGCCAGCAGCTTGGCGGCTAGCGGGAGTGTCTACGAGCAGTACTTC.

The V gene is TRBV6-5, the J gene TRBJ2-1; 9 bases match TRBD1. CDR3 length: 13 residues. The germline V gene has CDR1 MNHEY and CDR2 SVGAGI. J gave up 7 bases and V 4 bases, and 2 bases lay outside the gene matches. The CDR3 protein is CASSWTGENEQFF. The CDR3 DNA is TGTGCCAGCAGTTGGACAGGGGAGAATGAGCAGTTCTTC.

This chain joins TRBV6-5 and TRBJ1-5, with D perhaps TRBD1 (5 bases). Trimming left V 0 bases short and J 2 bases short, with 8 bases between. Germline V gives CDR1 MNHEY, CDR2 SVGAGI. CDR3 length equals 15 residues. As DNA, the CDR3 is TGTGCCAGCAGTTACTCGCGGGGGGGCAATCAGCCCCAGCATTTT. Protein: CASSYSRGGNQPQHF.

This chain joins TRBV5-8 and TRBJ2-7; 10 bases fit TRBD2. The germline gives CDR1 SGHTS, CDR2 YDEGEE. The CDR3 totals 17 residues. J gave up 2 bases and V 0 bases, and 8 bases lay outside the gene matches. The CDR3 is CASSLVVTSGHTYEQYF. The CDR3 DNA follows: TGTGCCAGCAGCTTGGTAGTGACTAGCGGGCATACCTACGAGCAGTACTTC. Full variable domain (remainder filled in from reference TRBV5-8 and TRBJ2-7): EAGVTQSPTHLIKTRGQQATLRCSPISGHTSVYWYQQALGLGLQFLLWYDEGEERNRGNFPPRFSGRQFPNYSSELNVNALELEDSALYLCASSLVVTSGHTYEQYFGPGTRLTVT.

CDR3 coding DNA: TGTGCCAGCAGTTCCCAAGACAGGGGATTTCGGGGCACCATATATTTT. Amino acid sequence: CASSSQDRGFRGTIYF. The chain combines TRBV6-5 with TRBJ1-3; 8 bases align to TRBD1. V dropped 4 bases and J dropped 9; count of bases not matched to a gene: 14. Germline V gene sequence: CDR1 MNHEY, CDR2 SVGAGI. There are 16 residues in the CDR3.

The genes are TRBV10-2 and TRBJ1-3; D may be TRBD1 (5 bases). Trimming left V 6 bases short and J 0 bases short, with 12 bases between. This CDR3 is built from 15 residues. The germline CDR1 and CDR2 sequences are WSHSY and SAAADI. The CDR3 sequence: CASSDQGPSGNTIYF. The CDR3 DNA reads TGCGCCAGCAGCGATCAGGGCCCCTCTGGAAACACCATATATTTT.

This rearrangement joins TRBV2 to TRBJ2-2; possibly TRBD2 for D (6 bases). With 4 bases removed from V and 4 bases from J, the gap between germline ends came to 10 bases. The germline gives CDR1 SNHLY, CDR2 FYNNEI. The CDR3 is made up of 14 amino acids. DNA for the CDR3: TGTGCCAGCAGTGTGGACGGGGGCACCGGGGAGCTGTTTTTT. Translation: CASSVDGGTGELFF.

V usage is TRBV19 and J usage is TRBJ2-6, with D tentatively TRBD2 (7 bases). Trimming cost V 3 bases and J 0 bases, with 12 bases left between them. From germline, CDR1 is LNHDA and CDR2 SQIVND (reference sequence). The length of the CDR3 is 17 residues. The CDR3 loop is CASSIRGGSSGANVLTF. The DNA of the CDR3 is TGTGCCAGTAGTATTAGGGGGGGAAGCTCTGGGGCCAACGTCCTGACTTTC. The whole variable domain, remainder taken from reference TRBV19 and TRBJ2-6, is DGGITQSPKYLFRKEGQNVTLSCEQNLNHDAMYWYRQDPGQGLRLIYYSQIVNDFQKGDIAEGYSVSREKKESFPLTVTSAQKNPTAFYLCASSIRGGSSGANVLTFGAGSRLTVL.